This TCR beta chain was sequenced for a study of post-analysis software for immune sequencing data. Study information: Recorded disease courses covered relapsing-remitting, secondary progressive and progressive-relapsing multiple sclerosis. Some patients had no subtype annotation. Whole-study findings and limits: Significantly lower normalized Chao1 diversity was seen in multiple sclerosis patients than in controls. Samples from a shared batch, those prepared together, strongly co-clustered by F measure. Relative to controls, patients had about five TRBV segments at higher frequency, with TRBV5-6, TRBV5-1 and TRBV20-1 among these.

Per germline, CDR1 SGHVS and CDR2 FQNEAQ. J lost 11 bases, V lost 5 bases, and 13 bases had no gene match. This CDR3 region has 14 residues. Carried by the TCR beta cDNA libraries were unique molecular identifiers. Each batch of about 0.95 to 11 million T cells produced some 450,000 cDNA molecules. TCRdb re-derived calls from the PCR reads in MiXCR, one entry per CDR3 protein. Here the sample spans 350,000 to 500,000 distinct CDR3 sequences, about 40% being singletons. Regarding this clonotype: Its antigen remains unidentified.

V gene TRBV7-8 combines with J gene TRBJ2-5; 8 nucleotides match TRBD1. Sequencing used blood. The TCR sequence derives from a girl aged 2-15 years with multiple sclerosis. The CDR3 nucleotides read TGTGCCAGCAGCCGAGCCCAGGGGGCTTGGGAGCAGTACTTC. It translates to CASSRAQGAWEQYF.